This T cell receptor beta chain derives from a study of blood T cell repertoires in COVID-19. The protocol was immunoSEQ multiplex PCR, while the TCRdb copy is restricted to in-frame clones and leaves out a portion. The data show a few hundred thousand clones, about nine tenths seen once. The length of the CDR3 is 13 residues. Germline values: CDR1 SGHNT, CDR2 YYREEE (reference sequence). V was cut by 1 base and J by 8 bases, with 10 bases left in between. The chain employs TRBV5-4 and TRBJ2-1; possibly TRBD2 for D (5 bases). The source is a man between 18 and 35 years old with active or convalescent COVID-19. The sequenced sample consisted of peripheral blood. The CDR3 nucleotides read TGTGCCAGCAGCTTGTTTCCAGCGGATGAGCAGTTCTTC. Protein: CASSLFPADEQFF.